The TCR beta chain under discussion was sequenced for a study of immune characterization of retroperitoneal liposarcoma (dated by TCRdb to 2018 to 2020). Note on this clonotype: Its antigen remains unidentified. Base qualities are not recorded, but no much larger clone differs from it by a single base.

To prepare the library, PCR was applied. The run used a NextSeq 500. TCRdb trimmed the raw reads at Q25, called clones with MiXCR and kept productive beta chains. Each record represents a unique CDR3 protein, reported with the most common genes and DNA among its rows. The sample table lists more than 9,000 distinct CDR3 sequences, about 39% of them with a count of one. Jointly, the top ten make up 10% of the sample. This sequence originates from a female donor with retroperitoneal liposarcoma. The source material was tumor tissue.

The bases read TGCGCCAGCAGTGGTGGTAGCGGCACAGATACGCAGTATTTT. Translated, this gives CASSGGSGTDTQYF. The rearrangement combines TRBV10-1 with TRBJ2-3; the D gene is perhaps TRBD2, on 5 matching bases. From a lookup of the germline V gene (reference sequence), CDR1 and CDR2 are WNHNN and SYGVQD. V sheds 4 bases and J sheds 1 base, leaving 9 bases between their ends. The CDR3 measures 14 amino acids from cysteine to phenylalanine. The read is trimmed to its CDR3 DNA, 42 bases read in frame from base 1.